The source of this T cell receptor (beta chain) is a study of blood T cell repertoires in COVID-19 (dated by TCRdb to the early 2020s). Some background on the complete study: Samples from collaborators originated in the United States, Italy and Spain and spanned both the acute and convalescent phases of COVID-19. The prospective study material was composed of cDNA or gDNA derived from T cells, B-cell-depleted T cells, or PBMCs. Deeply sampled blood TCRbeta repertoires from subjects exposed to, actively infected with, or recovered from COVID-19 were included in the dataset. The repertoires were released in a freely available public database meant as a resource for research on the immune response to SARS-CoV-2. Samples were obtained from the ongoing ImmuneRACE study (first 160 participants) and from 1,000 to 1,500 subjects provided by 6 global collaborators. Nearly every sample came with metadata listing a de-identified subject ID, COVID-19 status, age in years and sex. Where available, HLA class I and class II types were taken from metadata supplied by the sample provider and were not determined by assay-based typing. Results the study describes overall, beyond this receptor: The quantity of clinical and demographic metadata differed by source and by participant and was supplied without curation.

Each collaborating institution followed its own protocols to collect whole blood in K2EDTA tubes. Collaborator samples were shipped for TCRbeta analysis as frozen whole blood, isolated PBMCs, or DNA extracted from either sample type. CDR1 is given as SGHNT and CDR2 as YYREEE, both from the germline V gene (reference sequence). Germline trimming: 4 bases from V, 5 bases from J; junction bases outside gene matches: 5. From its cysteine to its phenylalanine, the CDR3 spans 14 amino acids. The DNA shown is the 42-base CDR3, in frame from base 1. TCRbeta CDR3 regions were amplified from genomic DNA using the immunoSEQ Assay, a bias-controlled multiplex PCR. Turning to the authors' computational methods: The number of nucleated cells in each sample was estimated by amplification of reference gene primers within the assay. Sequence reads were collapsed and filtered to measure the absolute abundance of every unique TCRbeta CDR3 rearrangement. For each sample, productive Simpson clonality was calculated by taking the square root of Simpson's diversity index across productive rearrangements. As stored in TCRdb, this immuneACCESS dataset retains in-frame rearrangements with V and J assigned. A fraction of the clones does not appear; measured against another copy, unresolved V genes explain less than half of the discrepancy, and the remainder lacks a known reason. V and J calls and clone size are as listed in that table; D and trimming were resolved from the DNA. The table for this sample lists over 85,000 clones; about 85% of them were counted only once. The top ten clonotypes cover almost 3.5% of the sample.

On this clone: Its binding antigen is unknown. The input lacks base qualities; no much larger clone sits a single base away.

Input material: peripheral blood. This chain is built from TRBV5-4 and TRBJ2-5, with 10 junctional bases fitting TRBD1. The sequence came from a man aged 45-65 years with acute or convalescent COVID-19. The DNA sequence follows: TGTGCCAGCAGCGACAGACAGGGGGCGGAGACCCAGTACTTC. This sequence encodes CASSDRQGAETQYF.